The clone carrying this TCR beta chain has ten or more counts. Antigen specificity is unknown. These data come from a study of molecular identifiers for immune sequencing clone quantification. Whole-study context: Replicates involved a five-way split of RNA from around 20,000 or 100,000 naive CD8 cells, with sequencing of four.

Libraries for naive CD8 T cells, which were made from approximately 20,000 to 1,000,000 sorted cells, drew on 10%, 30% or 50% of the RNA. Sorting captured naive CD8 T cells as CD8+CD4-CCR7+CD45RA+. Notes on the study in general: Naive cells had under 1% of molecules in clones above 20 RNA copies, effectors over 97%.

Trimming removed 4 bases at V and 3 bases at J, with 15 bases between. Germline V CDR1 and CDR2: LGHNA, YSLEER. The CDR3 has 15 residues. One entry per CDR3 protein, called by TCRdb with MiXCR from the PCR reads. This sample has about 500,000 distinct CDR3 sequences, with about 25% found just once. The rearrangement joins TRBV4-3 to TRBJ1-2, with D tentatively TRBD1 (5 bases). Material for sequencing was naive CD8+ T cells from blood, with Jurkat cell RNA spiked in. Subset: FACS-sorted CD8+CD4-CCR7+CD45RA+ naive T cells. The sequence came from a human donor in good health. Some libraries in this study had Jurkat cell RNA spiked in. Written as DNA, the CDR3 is TGCGCCAGCAGCCGGAAACAGGACACATACTATGGCTACACCTTC. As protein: CASSRKQDTYYGYTF.